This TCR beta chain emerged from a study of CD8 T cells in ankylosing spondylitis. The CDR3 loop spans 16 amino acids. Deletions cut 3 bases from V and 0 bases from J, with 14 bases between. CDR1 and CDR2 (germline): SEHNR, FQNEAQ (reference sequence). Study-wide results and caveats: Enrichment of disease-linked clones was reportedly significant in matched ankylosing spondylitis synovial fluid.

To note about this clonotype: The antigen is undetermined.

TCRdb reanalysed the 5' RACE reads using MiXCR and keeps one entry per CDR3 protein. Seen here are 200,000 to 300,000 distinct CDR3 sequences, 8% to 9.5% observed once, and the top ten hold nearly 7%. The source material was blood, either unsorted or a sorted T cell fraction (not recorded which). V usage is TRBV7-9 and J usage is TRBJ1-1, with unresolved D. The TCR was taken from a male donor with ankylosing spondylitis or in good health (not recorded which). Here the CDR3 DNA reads TGTGCCAGCAGCTTTTGGAGAGGCAGCTTGAACACTGAAGCTTTCTTT. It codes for CASSFWRGSLNTEAFF.